This record covers a single T cell receptor beta chain. Its antigen is unknown. Unmatched junction bases numbered 9, after V lost 6 bases and J lost 3 bases. This CDR3 comprises 16 residues. Germline V CDR1 and CDR2: SGHDT, YYEEEE. This sample was taken from a study of T cell responses to AZD1222 COVID-19 vaccine. Findings and caveats of the study: Unmutated variant regions are reportedly the target of nearly half of TCRs that are spike-specific. White British people made up most donors, females outnumbered males, and clonal diversity was possibly underestimated.

Here immunoSEQ multiplex PCR was the method, and the copy in TCRdb shows in-frame clones only, minus some. This sample has tens of thousands of clones; about 80% occur once, and the top ten carry 6% to 7%. The source is an adult in good health. The sequenced sample was peripheral blood, obtained on day 0 of AZD1222 vaccination. V gene TRBV5-6 combines with J gene TRBJ2-7, with 13 nucleotides matching TRBD2. The CDR3 region has the DNA TGTGCCAGCACCCGGCGAGGGACTAGCGGGAACTACGAGCAGTACTTC. This encodes CASTRRGTSGNYEQYF. Variable domain in full (rest from reference TRBV5-6 and TRBJ2-7): DAGVTQSPTHLIKTRGQQVTLRCSPKSGHDTVSWYQQALGQGPQFIFQYYEEEERQRGNFPDRFSGHQFPNYSSELNVNALLLGDSALYLCASTRRGTSGNYEQYFGPGTRLTVT.